This T cell receptor beta chain was sequenced in a study of blood T cell repertoires in COVID-19. For the study at large: The United States, Italy and Spain supplied acute and convalescent COVID-19 samples.

The assay was immunoSEQ multiplex PCR, and TCRdb's table has in-frame clones only and misses some. The sample includes some 300,000 clones, 88% of them seen just once. Between the trimmed V and J ends, which lost 3 bases and 2 bases, there was a span of 14 bases. The CDR3 has 15 amino acids. Germline V lookup: CDR1 SGHRS, CDR2 YFSETQ. The table lists this clone with a count of one. The sequenced sample was PBMCs or T cells enriched from blood (not recorded which). The chain recombines TRBV5-1 with TRBJ1-1; a weak D match, TRBD1 (6 bases). The TCR comes from a woman in her fifties or sixties in a cohort exposed to, infected with or recovered from COVID-19 (not recorded which). The CDR3: CASSSWTARNTEAFF. CDR3 nucleotides: TGCGCCAGCAGCTCCTGGACAGCGAGAAACACTGAAGCTTTCTTT.